Given below is one T cell receptor (beta chain) in context. Its specificity is unknown. Profiled with immunoSEQ multiplex PCR; TCRdb holds only in-frame clones, not every one. The sample consists of 67,000 or so clones, roughly three quarters of them appearing once. This specimen comes from a study of vaccination effects on CD4 cells after COVID-19. Expansion of antigen-specific CD4+ T cells with viral peptide pools was carried out by the ViraFEST assay before sequencing. Cells that had been cultured for nine to eleven days were the source of isolated CD4+ T cells. The healthy vaccine recipients, who had no prior SARS-CoV-2 infection, showed negative nucleocapsid antibodies. IL-2 at 8 to 10 IU/ml and peptides at roughly 10 ug/ml were added to cultured PBMC, approximately 2 million per well. Days 3 and 7 were when half the medium was replaced with IL-2 medium. Germline CDR1 MDHEN, CDR2 SYDVKM. This CDR3 has 13 residues. J was trimmed by 8 bases and V by 4 bases; bases with no gene match: 7.

Study-level results: Just 1 of 255 vaccine-induced clones in healthy recipients was cross-reactive.

The sequence was obtained from a human donor who received a COVID-19 vaccine. The sample was CD4+ T cells from PBMCs cultured with HCoV-OC43 spike peptides, taken before COVID-19 vaccination. Subset reported: HCoV-OC43 spike overlapping peptide pool stimulation. The rearrangement links TRBV28 to TRBJ1-2; 7 bases agree with TRBD1. The CDR3 DNA sequence: TGTGCCAGCAGTTCCTGGCAGGGGGAGGGCTACACCTTC. It specifies CASSSWQGEGYTF.